This TCR beta chain came from a study of T cell changes during pregnancy in multiple sclerosis (dated by TCRdb to between 2018 and 2020). For the wider study: In women with multiple sclerosis, the researchers looked at how the T cell repertoire shifted as pregnancy progressed.

V trim: 5 bases; J trim: 1 base; unmatched bases: 12. CDR1 and CDR2, per the germline V gene (reference sequence), are SGHNT and YYREEE. From the cysteine up to the phenylalanine, the CDR3 has a length of 17 residues. The only DNA kept is the CDR3, 51 bases in frame from the first base. On this clone: What this receptor recognizes is not known. Base qualities are not provided; no much larger clone lies one nucleotide away.

Library preparation employed the immunoSEQ multiplex PCR assay. The table comes from immuneACCESS by way of TCRdb, which keeps in-frame sequences with V and J called. Part of the clones is missing from these tables; in studies checked, under half for an unresolved V gene and the rest for unknown reasons. The sample has 70,000 to 95,000 clones on record, approximately 94% of them singletons. 2% to 2.5% of the sample is in the top ten clones. This sample comprised peripheral blood, obtained in the third trimester of pregnancy. The TCR originated in a female donor with multiple sclerosis, enrolled in a pregnancy study. The chain employs TRBV5-4 and TRBJ2-7, and 10 junctional nucleotides match TRBD1. For the CDR3, the sequence is CASSQGGLGQGSYEQYF. In nucleotides, the sequence is TGTGCCAGCAGTCAGGGGGGGCTGGGACAGGGGTCCTACGAGCAGTACTTC.